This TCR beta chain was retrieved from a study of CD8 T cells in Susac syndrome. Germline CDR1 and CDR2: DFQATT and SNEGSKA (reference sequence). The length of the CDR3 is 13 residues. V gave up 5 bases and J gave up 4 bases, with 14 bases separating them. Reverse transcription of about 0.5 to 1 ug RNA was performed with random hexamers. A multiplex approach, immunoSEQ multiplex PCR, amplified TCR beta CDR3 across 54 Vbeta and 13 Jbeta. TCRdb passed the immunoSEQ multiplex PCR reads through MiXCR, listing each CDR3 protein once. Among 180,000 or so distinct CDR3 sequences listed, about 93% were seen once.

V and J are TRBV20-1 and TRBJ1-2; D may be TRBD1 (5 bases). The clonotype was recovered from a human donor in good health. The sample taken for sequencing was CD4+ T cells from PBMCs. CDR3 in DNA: TGCAGTGCTGTGGAGAGGGGTGGCTATGGCTACACCTTC. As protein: CSAVERGGYGYTF.